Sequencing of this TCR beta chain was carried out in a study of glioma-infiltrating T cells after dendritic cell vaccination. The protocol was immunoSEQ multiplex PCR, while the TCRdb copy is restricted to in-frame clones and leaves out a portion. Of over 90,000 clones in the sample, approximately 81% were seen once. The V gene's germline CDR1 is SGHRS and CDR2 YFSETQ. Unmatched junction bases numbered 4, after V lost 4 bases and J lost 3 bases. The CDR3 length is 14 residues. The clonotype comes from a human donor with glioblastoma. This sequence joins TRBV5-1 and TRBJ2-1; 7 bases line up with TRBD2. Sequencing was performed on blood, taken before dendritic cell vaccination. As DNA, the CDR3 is TGCGCCAGCAGCGGGGGGAGGGACTACAATGAGCAGTTCTTC. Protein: CASSGGRDYNEQFF.